This T cell receptor (beta chain) was sequenced during a study of identifying expanded T cells in peripheral blood. Study observations and caveats: Variance in clone template counts between approximately two-week samples significantly increased with total template count across all healthy donors. Differentially abundant clones: about 1.1 between replicates, approximately 15 at around 2 weeks, less than 20 at four.

Germline values: CDR1 MNHNY, CDR2 SVGAGI (reference sequence). This CDR3 has 12 amino acids. V was clipped by 7 bases and J by 7 bases, with 13 bases between them. To note about this clone: As yet, its antigen is unknown.

Sequenced by immunoSEQ multiplex PCR; TCRdb stores in-frame clones only, minus some. The table shows about 52,000 clones, with roughly 82% occurring only once. Healthy donors had no documented immune events, such as infections, while sampled. V and J are TRBV6-6 and TRBJ1-1; possibly TRBD1 for D (6 bases). Sequencing was done on a sample of blood. The receptor was isolated from a person aged 18-70 years in good health. CDR3 region: CASTSAGDEAFF. DNA for the CDR3: TGTGCCAGCACCTCAGCAGGGGATGAAGCTTTCTTT.